Listed below are T cell receptor beta chains from one sample, sequenced in a study of response to subunit inactivated influenza vaccine. Via MiXCR, TCRdb re-called the RT-PCR reads, giving one row per CDR3 protein. The sample shows 500,000 to 600,000 distinct CDR3 sequences, around 11% of them seen only once. The source material was PBMCs from blood, sampled on the day of vaccination. The receptor source for this set is a man aged 45-60 years who received an inactivated influenza vaccine. The CDR3 runs from the conserved cysteine through the conserved F or W. A D gene is named only where the DNA matches it firmly. The size entry is marked missing in some rows and otherwise reads once, few, many or a size class.

CDR3 protein: CASSLGRSTGYEQYF; CDR3 DNA: TGCGCCAGCAGCTTAGGACGGTCGACGGGCTACGAGCAGTACTTC; clone size: NA; CDR3 length: 15; V gene: TRBV5-1; J gene: TRBJ2-7; D gene: NA
CDR3 protein: CASSQDSQGLETQYF; CDR3 DNA: TGTGCCAGCAGCCAAGATAGTCAGGGTTTGGAGACCCAGTACTTC; clone size: few; CDR3 length: 15; V gene: TRBV3-1; J gene: TRBJ2-5; D gene: NA
CDR3 protein: CSVGLRDPSYEQYF; CDR3 DNA: TGCAGCGTTGGTTTACGGGACCCTTCCTACGAGCAGTACTTC; clone size: many; CDR3 length: 14; V gene: TRBV29-1; J gene: TRBJ2-7; D gene: NA
CDR3 protein: CASSQPGVEETQYF; CDR3 DNA: TGTGCCAGCAGCCAGCCGGGGGTTGAAGAGACCCAGTACTTC; clone size: NA; CDR3 length: 14; V gene: TRBV7-2; J gene: TRBJ2-5; D gene: NA
CDR3 protein: CASSFSVGVQPQHF; CDR3 DNA: TGTGCCAGCAGCTTTAGCGTGGGTGTCCAGCCCCAGCATTTT; clone size: NA; CDR3 length: 14; V gene: TRBV5-5; J gene: TRBJ1-5; D gene: NA
CDR3 protein: CASSLDQGGIYEQYF; CDR3 DNA: TGTGCCAGCAGCTTAGACCAGGGGGGAATTTACGAGCAGTACTTC; clone size: NA; CDR3 length: 15; V gene: TRBV7-9; J gene: TRBJ2-7; D gene: NA
CDR3 protein: CASSLPQGLSYEQYF; CDR3 DNA: TGTGCCAGCAGCTTACCGCAGGGGCTATCCTACGAGCAGTACTTC; clone size: NA; CDR3 length: 15; V gene: TRBV7-9; J gene: TRBJ2-7; D gene: NA
CDR3 protein: CATSFEVPDTFYEQYF; CDR3 DNA: TGTGCCACCAGCTTCGAGGTGCCGGACACATTCTACGAGCAGTACTTC; clone size: NA; CDR3 length: 16; V gene: TRBV15; J gene: TRBJ2-7; D gene: NA
CDR3 protein: CAISELGLAEETQYF; CDR3 DNA: TGTGCCATCAGTGAGCTGGGACTAGCGGAAGAGACCCAGTACTTC; clone size: NA; CDR3 length: 15; V gene: TRBV10-3; J gene: TRBJ2-5; D gene: TRBD2
CDR3 protein: CASSQGAGPQETQYF; CDR3 DNA: TGCGCCAGCAGTCAAGGCGCGGGGCCCCAAGAGACCCAGTACTTC; clone size: few; CDR3 length: 15; V gene: TRBV4-3; J gene: TRBJ2-5; D gene: NA
CDR3 protein: CASSQTPPYEQYF; CDR3 DNA: TGTGCCAGCAGTCAAACCCCCCCCTACGAGCAGTACTTC; clone size: few; CDR3 length: 13; V gene: TRBV27; J gene: TRBJ2-7; D gene: NA
CDR3 protein: CSVVSTYEQYF; CDR3 DNA: TGCAGCGTTGTCTCCACCTACGAGCAGTACTTC; clone size: many; CDR3 length: 11; V gene: TRBV29-1; J gene: TRBJ2-7; D gene: NA
CDR3 protein: CASSFRTENTEAFF; CDR3 DNA: TGTGCCAGCAGTTTTCGGACCGAGAACACTGAAGCTTTCTTT; clone size: many; CDR3 length: 14; V gene: TRBV6-5; J gene: TRBJ1-1; D gene: NA
CDR3 protein: CASSSTNTQYF; CDR3 DNA: TGCGCCAGCAGTTCGACTAATACGCAGTATTTT; clone size: NA; CDR3 length: 11; V gene: TRBV5-1; J gene: TRBJ2-3; D gene: NA
CDR3 protein: CASSTGGAGTGELFF; CDR3 DNA: TGTGCCAGCAGCACAGGGGGCGCGGGCACCGGGGAGCTGTTTTTT; clone size: NA; CDR3 length: 15; V gene: TRBV28; J gene: TRBJ2-2; D gene: TRBD1
CDR3 protein: CASSSTYEQYF; CDR3 DNA: TGTGCCAGCAGCTCCACCTACGAGCAGTACTTC; clone size: many; CDR3 length: 11; V gene: TRBV12-3/TRBV12-4; J gene: TRBJ2-7; D gene: NA
CDR3 protein: CATSRVNREETQYF; CDR3 DNA: TGTGCCACCAGCAGAGTTAACAGAGAAGAGACCCAGTACTTC; clone size: many; CDR3 length: 14; V gene: TRBV15; J gene: TRBJ2-5; D gene: NA
CDR3 protein: CATSRAVRVTETQYF; CDR3 DNA: TGTGCCACCAGCAGAGCAGTAAGGGTAACGGAGACCCAGTACTTC; clone size: many; CDR3 length: 15; V gene: TRBV15; J gene: TRBJ2-5; D gene: NA
CDR3 protein: CASSETSGTDTQYF; CDR3 DNA: TGTGCCAGTAGCGAGACTAGCGGCACAGATACGCAGTATTTT; clone size: NA; CDR3 length: 14; V gene: TRBV19; J gene: TRBJ2-3; D gene: TRBD2
CDR3 protein: CAWTTSDTQYF; CDR3 DNA: TGTGCCTGGACCACATCAGATACGCAGTATTTT; clone size: NA; CDR3 length: 11; V gene: TRBV30; J gene: TRBJ2-3; D gene: NA
CDR3 protein: CASSPSHGREQFF; CDR3 DNA: TGTGCCAGCTCACCCAGCCACGGACGCGAGCAGTTCTTC; clone size: few; CDR3 length: 13; V gene: TRBV18; J gene: TRBJ2-1; D gene: NA
CDR3 protein: CASSSYQDRVRRKQSYEQYF; CDR3 DNA: TGTGCCAGCAGTTCCTACCAGGACAGGGTACGTCGAAAGCAATCCTACGAGCAGTACTTC; clone size: many; CDR3 length: 20; V gene: TRBV28; J gene: TRBJ2-7; D gene: TRBD1
CDR3 protein: CASSLTGLGEKLFF; CDR3 DNA: TGTGCCAGCAGCCTGACAGGTCTTGGTGAAAAACTGTTTTTT; clone size: NA; CDR3 length: 14; V gene: TRBV7-9; J gene: TRBJ1-4; D gene: NA
CDR3 protein: CASSFTLETQYF; CDR3 DNA: TGTGCCAGCAGTTTTACCTTGGAGACCCAGTACTTC; clone size: NA; CDR3 length: 12; V gene: TRBV6-2/TRBV6-3; J gene: TRBJ2-5; D gene: NA
CDR3 protein: CASSSPSPEQYF; CDR3 DNA: TGTGCCAGCAGCTCCCCAAGTCCCGAGCAGTACTTC; clone size: few; CDR3 length: 12; V gene: TRBV9; J gene: TRBJ2-7; D gene: NA
CDR3 protein: CASRRDLQNYNEQFF; CDR3 DNA: TGTGCCAGCAGAAGGGACTTGCAAAATTACAATGAGCAGTTCTTC; clone size: few; CDR3 length: 15; V gene: TRBV6-1; J gene: TRBJ2-1; D gene: NA
CDR3 protein: CSATPHTVRRPLHF; CDR3 DNA: TGCAGTGCCACACCGCACACAGTCAGGCGCCCCCTCCACTTT; clone size: NA; CDR3 length: 14; V gene: TRBV20-1; J gene: TRBJ1-6; D gene: NA
CDR3 protein: CASSVRLPGGTDTQYF; CDR3 DNA: TGTGCCAGCAGCGTGAGACTACCTGGGGGCACAGATACGCAGTATTTT; clone size: NA; CDR3 length: 16; V gene: TRBV28; J gene: TRBJ2-3; D gene: NA
CDR3 protein: CASSPEEGSTSSYEQYF; CDR3 DNA: TGCGCCAGCAGCCCAGAGGAAGGGAGTACTAGCTCCTACGAGCAGTACTTC; clone size: few; CDR3 length: 17; V gene: TRBV5-1; J gene: TRBJ2-7; D gene: NA
CDR3 protein: CASSPTSGGPQETQYF; CDR3 DNA: TGTGCCAGCAGTCCGACTAGCGGGGGTCCCCAAGAGACCCAGTACTTC; clone size: NA; CDR3 length: 16; V gene: TRBV12-3/TRBV12-4; J gene: TRBJ2-5; D gene: TRBD2
CDR3 protein: CASSLDRAFSGANVLTF; CDR3 DNA: TGCGCCAGCAGCCTGGACAGGGCCTTCTCTGGGGCCAACGTCCTGACTTTC; clone size: few; CDR3 length: 17; V gene: TRBV5-1; J gene: TRBJ2-6; D gene: TRBD1
CDR3 protein: CASSLLAGSAYEQYF; CDR3 DNA: TGTGCCAGCAGTTTATTGGCAGGTAGCGCCTACGAGCAGTACTTC; clone size: NA; CDR3 length: 15; V gene: TRBV28; J gene: TRBJ2-7; D gene: NA
CDR3 protein: CASSPLKGSNQPQHF; CDR3 DNA: TGTGCCAGCAGTCCGTTAAAGGGGAGCAATCAGCCCCAGCATTTT; clone size: NA; CDR3 length: 15; V gene: TRBV6-2/TRBV6-3; J gene: TRBJ1-5; D gene: NA
CDR3 protein: CASSATGTANYGYTF; CDR3 DNA: TGTGCCAGCAGTGCGACCGGGACAGCGAACTATGGCTACACCTTC; clone size: few; CDR3 length: 15; V gene: TRBV6-1; J gene: TRBJ1-2; D gene: TRBD1
CDR3 protein: CASSLMTETQYF; CDR3 DNA: TGTGCCAGCAGCTTAATGACGGAGACCCAGTACTTC; clone size: NA; CDR3 length: 12; V gene: TRBV13; J gene: TRBJ2-5; D gene: NA
CDR3 protein: CASSPRDSAKNIQYF; CDR3 DNA: TGTGCCAGCAGCCCCCGGGACAGCGCCAAAAACATTCAGTACTTC; clone size: few; CDR3 length: 15; V gene: TRBV7-9; J gene: TRBJ2-4; D gene: TRBD1
CDR3 protein: CSARPSGTPLNEQFF; CDR3 DNA: TGCAGTGCCCGCCCTTCTGGGACCCCCCTCAATGAGCAGTTCTTC; clone size: NA; CDR3 length: 15; V gene: TRBV20-1; J gene: TRBJ2-1; D gene: NA
CDR3 protein: CAIRQAGSRTDTQYF; CDR3 DNA: TGTGCCATCAGACAAGCGGGGTCCCGCACAGATACGCAGTATTTT; clone size: NA; CDR3 length: 15; V gene: TRBV10-3; J gene: TRBJ2-3; D gene: TRBD2
CDR3 protein: CASSQEVRYNEQFF; CDR3 DNA: TGCGCCAGCAGCCAAGAGGTACGGTACAATGAGCAGTTCTTC; clone size: few; CDR3 length: 14; V gene: TRBV4-3; J gene: TRBJ2-1; D gene: NA
CDR3 protein: CATSLGLPHTGELFF; CDR3 DNA: TGTGCCACCAGCCTGGGACTGCCTCACACCGGGGAGCTGTTTTTT; clone size: NA; CDR3 length: 15; V gene: TRBV15; J gene: TRBJ2-2; D gene: NA
CDR3 protein: CASRSGPNNEQFF; CDR3 DNA: TGTGCCAGCAGGAGCGGGCCGAACAATGAGCAGTTCTTC; clone size: few; CDR3 length: 13; V gene: TRBV12-3/TRBV12-4; J gene: TRBJ2-1; D gene: NA
CDR3 protein: CASSFDRASYEQYF; CDR3 DNA: TGTGCCAGCAGTTTCGACAGGGCCTCCTACGAGCAGTACTTC; clone size: NA; CDR3 length: 14; V gene: TRBV27; J gene: TRBJ2-7; D gene: TRBD1
CDR3 protein: CASSLDTGIWGGYTF; CDR3 DNA: TGTGCCAGCAGCTTAGATACGGGGATCTGGGGCGGCTACACCTTC; clone size: NA; CDR3 length: 15; V gene: TRBV7-2; J gene: TRBJ1-2; D gene: NA
CDR3 protein: CASSLVLGLAGVIEQFF; CDR3 DNA: TGTGCCAGCAGCTTAGTTCTTGGACTAGCGGGAGTCATTGAGCAGTTCTTC; clone size: few; CDR3 length: 17; V gene: TRBV11-2; J gene: TRBJ2-1; D gene: TRBD2
CDR3 protein: CSARDLLAAYEQYF; CDR3 DNA: TGCAGTGCTAGAGATCTGCTAGCAGCCTACGAGCAGTACTTC; clone size: many; CDR3 length: 14; V gene: TRBV20-1; J gene: TRBJ2-7; D gene: NA
CDR3 protein: CSARRETSSLTDTQYF; CDR3 DNA: TGCAGTGCTAGACGAGAGACTAGTTCTCTTACAGATACGCAGTATTTT; clone size: few; CDR3 length: 16; V gene: TRBV20-1; J gene: TRBJ2-3; D gene: NA
CDR3 protein: CASSMTGLSSYNEQFF; CDR3 DNA: TGTGCCAGCAGTATGACAGGGCTCAGCTCCTACAATGAGCAGTTCTTC; clone size: few; CDR3 length: 16; V gene: TRBV28; J gene: TRBJ2-1; D gene: TRBD1
CDR3 protein: CASSVRDNRPETQYF; CDR3 DNA: TGTGCCAGCAGCGTGCGGGACAACCGTCCGGAGACCCAGTACTTC; clone size: NA; CDR3 length: 15; V gene: TRBV11-3; J gene: TRBJ2-5; D gene: NA
CDR3 protein: CAISGRDNTGELFF; CDR3 DNA: TGTGCCATCAGTGGCAGGGACAACACCGGGGAGCTGTTTTTT; clone size: NA; CDR3 length: 14; V gene: TRBV10-3; J gene: TRBJ2-2; D gene: NA
CDR3 protein: CASSLRAGWETQYF; CDR3 DNA: TGCGCCAGCAGCCTCAGGGCAGGGTGGGAGACCCAGTACTTC; clone size: few; CDR3 length: 14; V gene: TRBV4-3; J gene: TRBJ2-5; D gene: NA
CDR3 protein: CASRWVPGELFF; CDR3 DNA: TGCGCCAGCAGATGGGTCCCCGGGGAGCTGTTTTTT; clone size: NA; CDR3 length: 12; V gene: TRBV5-1; J gene: TRBJ2-2; D gene: NA
CDR3 protein: CASSPGTSGSSEQFF; CDR3 DNA: TGTGCCAGTAGTCCCGGGACTAGCGGGAGTTCGGAGCAGTTCTTC; clone size: NA; CDR3 length: 15; V gene: TRBV19; J gene: TRBJ2-1; D gene: TRBD2